A selection of T cell receptor beta chains follows, all from one sample in a study of radiotherapy plus CTLA-4 blockade in lung cancer. Generated by immunoSEQ multiplex PCR, the TCRdb table keeps only in-frame clones and is missing some. The data contain approximately 80,000 clones, around 81% of them singletons. The sequencing here drew on peripheral blood, taken from a patient treated with radiotherapy plus ipilimumab. The receptors derive from a human donor with non-small cell lung cancer whose response to radiotherapy plus ipilimumab could not be evaluated. Some clones in this sample may be carry-over from other donors' samples. Each CDR3 is given with its conserved first and last residue. The order of the fields is clone size, J gene, V gene, D gene, CDR3 DNA, CDR3 protein. The D gene is left open where the match is weak. The size of a clone is reported for some rows only, either as once, few or many, or as a class for expanded clones.

- TRBJ2-1 TRBV19 TRBD1 TGTGCCAGTGTGGGACAGACCCATTACAATGAGCAGTTCTTC CASVGQTHYNEQFF
few TRBJ2-2 TRBV28 - TGTGCCAGCAGATGGGGACAAAATACCGGGGAGCTGTTTTTT CASRWGQNTGELFF
once TRBJ1-2 TRBV9 - TGTGCCAGCAGCGTAGGGGGGGGGAACTATGGCTACACCTTC CASSVGGGNYGYTF
- TRBJ1-1 TRBV5-1 - TGCGCCAGCAGCTTGGATACAGGGAACACTGAAGCTTTCTTT CASSLDTGNTEAFF
few TRBJ2-5 TRBV7-9 TRBD1 TGTGCCAGCAGCCGAACCGGGACAGCACAAGAGACCCAGTACTTC CASSRTGTAQETQYF
- TRBJ2-3 TRBV5-1 TRBD2 TGCGCCAGCCTTCGGAGCGGGGGCTACACAGATACGCAGTATTTT CASLRSGGYTDTQYF
once TRBJ2-1 TRBV7-2 TRBD2 TGTGCCAGCAGCTTGCTGACTAGCGGGACTTCCAATGAGCAGTTCTTC CASSLLTSGTSNEQFF
- TRBJ1-1 TRBV7-9 TRBD1 TGTGCCAGCAGAGAATCCGGGACAGGCTATGAAGCTTTCTTT CASRESGTGYEAFF
- TRBJ2-2 TRBV7-3 - TGTGCCAGCAGCCAAAGCCCTGACACCGGGGAGCTGTTTTTT CASSQSPDTGELFF
- TRBJ2-2 TRBV9 TRBD1 TGTGCCAGCAGCGTAGACAGGGGGAGGACCGGGGAGCTGTTTTTT CASSVDRGRTGELFF
- TRBJ2-1 TRBV5-1 TRBD1 TGCGCCAGCAGCTTCCAACAGGGGGCGACGCACAATGAGCAGTTCTTC CASSFQQGATHNEQFF
- TRBJ1-6 TRBV27 TRBD1 TGTGCCAGCAGTCCCCGGGGACAGTATTATTCACCCCTCCACTTT CASSPRGQYYSPLHF
few TRBJ2-7 TRBV21-1 - - CASSKEVGQGTSYEQYF
- TRBJ1-4 TRBV7-8 - TGTGCCAGCAGCTTAGCCCAAGGGGGAAGTCGTCCTAATGAAAAACTGTTTTTT CASSLAQGGSRPNEKLFF
- TRBJ1-6 TRBV27 - TGTGCCAGCACCGACGGGCAGGGCGATTCACCCCTCCACTTT CASTDGQGDSPLHF
- TRBJ2-1 TRBV2 TRBD2 TGTGCCAGCAGTGGTTCTACCGGGAGGTGGGATGAGCAGTTCTTC CASSGSTGRWDEQFF
- TRBJ1-5 TRBV7-8 TRBD1 TGTGCCAGCAGCCCGGGACAGGGGAGCACTGTTGGCAATCAGCCCCAGCATTTT CASSPGQGSTVGNQPQHF
- TRBJ2-5 TRBV5-1 - TGCGCCAGCAGCTTGGGGTTAGGGGCCCAAGAGACCCAGTACTTC CASSLGLGAQETQYF
- TRBJ1-1 TRBV9 - TGTGCCAGCAGCGTAGAGGGGCTCACTGAAGCTTTCTTT CASSVEGLTEAFF
- TRBJ2-7 TRBV5-4 TRBD1 TGTGCCAGCAGCTGGGGGACAGGAATGGGTCCCTTCTACGAGCAGTACTTC CASSWGTGMGPFYEQYF
- TRBJ1-6 TRBV28 TRBD1 TGTGCCAGCAGTTTCGGGGGACAGTATAATTCACCCCTCCACTTT CASSFGGQYNSPLHF
medium-sized TRBJ2-7 TRBV27 TRBD1 TGTGCCAGCAGATCATGGACAGGAAACTCCTACGAGCAGTACTTC CASRSWTGNSYEQYF
- TRBJ2-1 TRBV9 TRBD1 TGTGCCAGCAGCGTAGCGGGACAGGGGAGTAATGAGCAGTTCTTC CASSVAGQGSNEQFF
- TRBJ1-1 TRBV30 - TGTGCCTGGAGTGTCGACAGACACACTGAAGCTTTCTTT CAWSVDRHTEAFF
- TRBJ2-5 TRBV7-9 - TGTGCCAGCAGCTCCCGAGAGACCCAGTACTTC CASSSRETQYF
- TRBJ1-2 TRBV7-2 - TGTGCCAGCAGCACTTCGTGGGGGAGGGGAGATGGCTACACCTTC CASSTSWGRGDGYTF
- TRBJ2-1 TRBV5-4 TRBD2 TGTGCCAGCAGCAGAAGCGGGGTAAGCTCCTACAATGAGCAGTTCTTC CASSRSGVSSYNEQFF
once TRBJ2-3 TRBV11-2 TRBD2 TGTGCCAGCAGCTTAGGCGGGGGGTGGGGAGATACGCAGTATTTT CASSLGGGWGDTQYF
- TRBJ2-7 TRBV6-1 - TGTGCCAGCAGTGAAGCCCCCCGGGGGGCCACCTACGAGCAGTACTTC CASSEAPRGATYEQYF
- TRBJ2-5 TRBV27 TRBD2 TGTGCCAGCAGTCCCCCGACTAGCGGGGGGCTCCGGGGGAAGCCCCAGTACTTC CASSPPTSGGLRGKPQYF
- TRBJ1-3 TRBV7-9 TRBD1 TGTGCCAGCAGCTTCCTGGGACAGGGGTCTGGAAACACCATATATTTT CASSFLGQGSGNTIYF
- TRBJ1-1 TRBV30 - TGTGCCTGGAGGGCAGGTCTGAACACTGAAGCTTTCTTT CAWRAGLNTEAFF
once TRBJ2-5 TRBV6-1 TRBD1 TGTGCCAGCAGTGCCGGGACAGGGGGCGGACAAGAGACCCAGTACTTC CASSAGTGGGQETQYF
- TRBJ2-7 TRBV5-1 TRBD1 TGCGCCAGCAGCTTGGGGGCGCAGGGGGCGCTCAACGAGCAGTACTTC CASSLGAQGALNEQYF
- TRBJ2-1 TRBV7-8 - TGTGCCAGCAGCCCCTACGGGGGGCCTAGCAGGGAGCAGTTCTTC CASSPYGGPSREQFF
- TRBJ2-2 TRBV5-1 - TGCGCCAGCAGCTTGGCAGCGGAAACGAACACCGGGGAGCTGTTTTTT CASSLAAETNTGELFF
once TRBJ1-6 TRBV28 - TGTGCCAGCAGTTTAAGTCAGGGAAATTCACCCCTCCACTTT CASSLSQGNSPLHF
- TRBJ2-3 TRBV7-8 - TGTGCCAGCAGCTTAAGGTGGGGAGCCAGCACAGATACGCAGTATTTT CASSLRWGASTDTQYF
few TRBJ1-3 TRBV10-3 - TGTGCCATCAGTGAGTACCAGGGCGCCGGGAACACCATATATTTT CAISEYQGAGNTIYF
few TRBJ2-3 TRBV28 - TGTGCCAGCAGTTTTGGTGGGGCCATGGGGGGGCCTCACACAGATACGCAGTATTTT CASSFGGAMGGPHTDTQYF
- TRBJ2-5 TRBV5-6 TRBD2 TGTGCCAGCAGCTGGGGACTAAGGACTAGCGGACAAGAGACCCAGTACTTC CASSWGLRTSGQETQYF
- TRBJ1-1 TRBV4-3 TRBD1 TGCGCCAGCAGCCCAGGAGAAGGGGGCGCGGGTGAAGCTTTCTTT CASSPGEGGAGEAFF
- TRBJ2-1 TRBV9 - TGTGCCAGCAGCGTAGCTGACACTCACAATGAGCAGTTCTTC CASSVADTHNEQFF